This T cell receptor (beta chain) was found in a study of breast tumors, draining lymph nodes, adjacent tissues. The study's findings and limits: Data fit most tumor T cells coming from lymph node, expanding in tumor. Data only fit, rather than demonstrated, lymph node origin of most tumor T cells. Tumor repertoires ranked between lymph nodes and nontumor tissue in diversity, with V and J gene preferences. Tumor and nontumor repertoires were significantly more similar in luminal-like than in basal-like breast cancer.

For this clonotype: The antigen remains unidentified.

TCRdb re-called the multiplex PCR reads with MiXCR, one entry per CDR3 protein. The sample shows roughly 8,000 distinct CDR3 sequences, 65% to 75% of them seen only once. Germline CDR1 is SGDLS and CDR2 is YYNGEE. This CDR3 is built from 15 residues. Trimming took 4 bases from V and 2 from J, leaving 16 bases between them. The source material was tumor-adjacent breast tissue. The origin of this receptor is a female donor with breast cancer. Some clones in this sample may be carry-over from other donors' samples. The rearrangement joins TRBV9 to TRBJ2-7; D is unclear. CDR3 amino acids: CASSQDTVRAYEQYF. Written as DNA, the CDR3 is TGTGCCAGCAGCCAAGACACAGTCCGAGCCTACGAGCAGTACTTC. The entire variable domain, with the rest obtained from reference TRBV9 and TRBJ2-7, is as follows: DSGVTQTPKHLITATGQRVTLRCSPRSGDLSVYWYQQSLDQGLQFLIQYYNGEERAKGNILERFSAQQFPDLHSELNLSSLELGDSALYFCASSQDTVRAYEQYFGPGTRLTVT.